This TCR beta chain was sequenced for a study of blood T cell repertoires in COVID-19. For the study at large: Acute and convalescent COVID-19 samples came from the United States, Italy and Spain.

TCRdb's copy holds only in-frame clones and misses some; the assay was immunoSEQ multiplex PCR. This table holds about 220,000 clones, around 82% found once. The germline V and J ends were trimmed by 3 bases and 3 bases, with 9 bases remaining between them. This CDR3 comprises 13 residues. This TCR derives from a woman aged 70-85 years with acute or convalescent COVID-19. This sequence joins TRBV12-3 or TRBV12-4 and TRBJ2-7; a possible D gene is TRBD1 (5 bases). Sequenced input: peripheral blood. CDR3 coding DNA: TGTGCCAGCAGTTTGACAGAGGTCTACGAGCAGTACTTC. This codes for CASSLTEVYEQYF.